Shown below are 4 T cell receptor beta chains from a single sample sequenced in a study of blood T cell repertoires in COVID-19. The method was immunoSEQ multiplex PCR; TCRdb's version includes in-frame clones alone and lacks a portion of them. The sample consists of some 100,000 clones, approximately 78% of them appearing once. Sequenced sample: peripheral blood. All receptors come from a man aged 50 or older with active or convalescent COVID-19.

This clone was seen only a few times. This chain links TRBV7-9 with TRBJ1-2; D call uncertain. The CDR3 extends over 13 amino acids. Trimming stripped 5 bases from V and 7 bases from J, with 14 bases between. Germline loops: CDR1 SEHNR, CDR2 FQNEAQ (reference sequence). CDR3: CASSEREEGGYTF. The CDR3 DNA reads as TGTGCCAGCAGCGAACGGGAAGAAGGTGGCTACACCTTC.

The chain carries TRBV30 and TRBJ1-4; the D is unclear. Germline CDR1 reads GTSNPN; CDR2 reads SVGIG (reference sequence). The CDR3 loop spans 14 amino acids. V lost 4 bases to trimming and J lost 0 bases, with 9 bases between them. The CDR3 protein is CAWTGFATNEKLFF. CDR3 in DNA: TGTGCCTGGACGGGGTTTGCAACTAATGAAAAACTGTTTTTT.

The gene calls are TRBV6-2 or TRBV6-3 and TRBJ2-3; TRBD1 matches at 8 bases. Germline loops: CDR1 MNHEY, CDR2 SVGEGT. The trim removed 5 bases at V and 4 bases at J, leaving 11 bases unmatched. The CDR3 is 16 residues long. The CDR3, as DNA: TGTGCCAGCAGTCTCAGGGGGCGCGGATTTCCAGATACGCAGTATTTT. Translation gives CASSLRGRGFPDTQYF.

This rearrangement joins TRBV5-1 to TRBJ1-4, with D hard to call. V was shortened by 0 bases and J by 0 bases, with 12 bases between the two germline ends. CDR1 and CDR2 (germline): SGHRS, YFSETQ. The CDR3 consists of 17 residues. The chain's CDR3 is CASSLAHGGATNEKLFF. CDR3 nucleotide sequence: TGCGCCAGCAGCTTGGCCCACGGCGGAGCAACTAATGAAAAACTGTTTTTT.